This TCR beta chain was sequenced during a study of breast tumors, draining lymph nodes, adjacent tissues. This clonotype was observed at least ten times. Its target is not known. TCRdb analysed the multiplex PCR reads with MiXCR anew, one entry per CDR3 protein. Of 140,000 or so distinct CDR3 sequences listed, approximately 30% are singletons. The germline V and J ends were trimmed by 2 bases and 5 bases, with 10 bases remaining between them. This CDR3 spans 15 amino acids. The germline V gene has CDR1 SEHNR and CDR2 FQNEAQ (reference sequence). The lymph nodes were axillary draining lymph nodes from breast cancer patients. Overall study findings and caveats: Luminal-like breast cancer showed significantly greater tumor-nontumor repertoire similarity than basal-like breast cancer did. Findings are consistent with lymph node origin and intratumoral expansion of most tumor T cells. Tumor T cell lymph node origin was a supported hypothesis, not proven. Tumors had less TCR diversity than lymph nodes, more than nontumor tissue.

What was sequenced was axillary lymph node tissue. The V gene is TRBV7-9, the J gene TRBJ1-6; maybe TRBD1 (6 bases). This sequence was found in a female donor with breast cancer. Some clones in this sample may be carry-over from other donors' samples. CDR3 nucleotide sequence: TGTGCCAGCAGCTTAAGGGGGGGAAATAATTCACCCCTCCACTTT. It specifies CASSLRGGNNSPLHF.